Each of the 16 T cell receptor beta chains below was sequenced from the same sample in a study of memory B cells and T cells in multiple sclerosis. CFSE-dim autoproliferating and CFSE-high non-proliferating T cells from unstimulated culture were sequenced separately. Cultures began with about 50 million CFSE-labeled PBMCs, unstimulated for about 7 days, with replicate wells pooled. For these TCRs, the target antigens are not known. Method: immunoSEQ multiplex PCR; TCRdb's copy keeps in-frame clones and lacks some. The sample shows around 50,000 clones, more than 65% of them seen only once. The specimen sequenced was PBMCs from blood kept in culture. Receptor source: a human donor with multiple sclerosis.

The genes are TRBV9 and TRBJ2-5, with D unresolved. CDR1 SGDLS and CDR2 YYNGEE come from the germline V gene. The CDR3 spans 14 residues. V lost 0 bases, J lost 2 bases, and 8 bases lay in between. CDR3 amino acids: CASSVAPDQETQYF. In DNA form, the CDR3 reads TGTGCCAGCAGCGTAGCGCCGGATCAAGAGACCCAGTACTTC.

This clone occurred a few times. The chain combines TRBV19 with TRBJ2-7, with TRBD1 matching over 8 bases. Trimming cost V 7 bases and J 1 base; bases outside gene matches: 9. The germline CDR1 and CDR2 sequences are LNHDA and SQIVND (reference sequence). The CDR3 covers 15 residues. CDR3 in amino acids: CASNPGQGMSYEQYF. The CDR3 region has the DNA TGTGCCAGTAACCCCGGACAGGGAATGTCCTACGAGCAGTACTTC.

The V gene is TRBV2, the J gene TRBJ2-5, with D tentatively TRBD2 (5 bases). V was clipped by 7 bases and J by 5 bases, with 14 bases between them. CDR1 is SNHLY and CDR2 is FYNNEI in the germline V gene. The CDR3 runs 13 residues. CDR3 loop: CASTGLAMETQYF. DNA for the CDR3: TGTGCCAGCACTGGGCTAGCCATGGAGACCCAGTACTTC. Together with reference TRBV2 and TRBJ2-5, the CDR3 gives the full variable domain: EPEVTQTPSHQVTQMGQEVILRCVPISNHLYFYWYRQILGQKVEFLVSFYNNEISEKSEIFDDQFSVERPDGSNFTLKIRSTKLEDSAMYFCASTGLAMETQYFGPGTRLLVL.

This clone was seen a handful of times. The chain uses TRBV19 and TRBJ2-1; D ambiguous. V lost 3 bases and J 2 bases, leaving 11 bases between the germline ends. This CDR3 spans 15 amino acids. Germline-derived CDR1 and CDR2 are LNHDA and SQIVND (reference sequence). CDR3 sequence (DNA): TGTGCCAGTAGTATTGGGCAGGCAGCCTACAATGAGCAGTTCTTC. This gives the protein CASSIGQAAYNEQFF.

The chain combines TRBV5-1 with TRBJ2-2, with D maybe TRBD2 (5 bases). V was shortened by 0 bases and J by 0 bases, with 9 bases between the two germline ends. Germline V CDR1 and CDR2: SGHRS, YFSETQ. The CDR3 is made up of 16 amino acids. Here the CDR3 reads CASSLEGSANTGELFF. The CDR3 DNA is TGCGCCAGCAGCTTGGAAGGTAGCGCGAACACCGGGGAGCTGTTTTTT.

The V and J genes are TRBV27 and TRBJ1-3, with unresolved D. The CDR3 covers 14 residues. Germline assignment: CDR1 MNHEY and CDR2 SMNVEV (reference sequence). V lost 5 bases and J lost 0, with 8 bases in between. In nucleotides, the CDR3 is TGTGCCAGCAGTCATGGAAGCTCTGGAAACACCATATATTTT. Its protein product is CASSHGSSGNTIYF.

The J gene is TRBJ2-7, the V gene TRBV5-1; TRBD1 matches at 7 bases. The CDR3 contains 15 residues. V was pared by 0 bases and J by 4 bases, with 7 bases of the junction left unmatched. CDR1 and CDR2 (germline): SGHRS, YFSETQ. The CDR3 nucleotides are TGCGCCAGCAGCTTGGAGTCGAGGGGGCGGTACGAGCAGTACTTC. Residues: CASSLESRGRYEQYF. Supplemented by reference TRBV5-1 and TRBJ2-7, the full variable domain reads KAGVTQTPRYLIKTRGQQVTLSCSPISGHRSVSWYQQTPGQGLQFLFEYFSETQRNKGNFPGRFSGRQFSNSRSEMNVSTLELGDSALYLCASSLESRGRYEQYFGPGTRLTVT.

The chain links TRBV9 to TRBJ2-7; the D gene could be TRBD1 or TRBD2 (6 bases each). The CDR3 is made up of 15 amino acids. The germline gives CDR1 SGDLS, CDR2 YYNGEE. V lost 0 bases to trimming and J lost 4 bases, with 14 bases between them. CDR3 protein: CASSVGGAIGYEQYF. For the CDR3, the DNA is TGTGCCAGCAGCGTAGGGGGGGCAATCGGGTACGAGCAGTACTTC.

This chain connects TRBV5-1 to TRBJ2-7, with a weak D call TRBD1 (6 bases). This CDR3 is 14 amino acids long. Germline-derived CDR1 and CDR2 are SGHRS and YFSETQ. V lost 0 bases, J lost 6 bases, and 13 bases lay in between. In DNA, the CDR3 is TGCGCCAGCAGCTTGGAGCAGGGACAACCCGAGCAGTACTTC. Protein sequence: CASSLEQGQPEQYF.

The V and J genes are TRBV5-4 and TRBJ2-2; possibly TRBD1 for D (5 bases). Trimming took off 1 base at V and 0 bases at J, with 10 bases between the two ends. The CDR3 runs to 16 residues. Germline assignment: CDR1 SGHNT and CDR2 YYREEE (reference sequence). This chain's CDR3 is CASSLKQAPNTGELFF. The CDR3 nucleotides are TGTGCCAGCAGCTTGAAACAGGCCCCGAACACCGGGGAGCTGTTTTTT. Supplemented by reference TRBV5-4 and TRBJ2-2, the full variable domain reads ETGVTQSPTHLIKTRGQQVTLRCSSQSGHNTVSWYQQALGQGPQFIFQYYREEENGRGNFPPRFSGLQFPNYSSELNVNALELDDSALYLCASSLKQAPNTGELFFGEGSRLTVL.

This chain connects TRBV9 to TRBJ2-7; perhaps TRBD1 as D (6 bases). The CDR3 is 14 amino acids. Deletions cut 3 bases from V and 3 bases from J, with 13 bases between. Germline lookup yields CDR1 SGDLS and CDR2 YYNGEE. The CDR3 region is CASSETGIGYEQYF. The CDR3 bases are TGTGCCAGCAGCGAAACAGGGATCGGCTACGAGCAGTACTTC.

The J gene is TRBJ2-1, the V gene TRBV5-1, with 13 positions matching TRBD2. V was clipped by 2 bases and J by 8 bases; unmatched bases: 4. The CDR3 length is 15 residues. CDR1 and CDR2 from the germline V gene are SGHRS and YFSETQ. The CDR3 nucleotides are TGCGCCAGCAGCTTACGGACTAGCGGGGGCGATGAGCAGTTCTTC. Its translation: CASSLRTSGGDEQFF.

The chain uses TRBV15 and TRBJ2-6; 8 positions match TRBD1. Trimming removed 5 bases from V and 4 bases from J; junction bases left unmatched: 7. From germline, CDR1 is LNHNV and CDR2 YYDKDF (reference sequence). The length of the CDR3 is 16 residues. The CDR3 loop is CATSPRTGSGANVLTF. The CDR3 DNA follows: TGTGCCACCAGCCCCAGGACAGGGTCCGGGGCCAACGTCCTGACTTTC.

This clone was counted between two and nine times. The CDR3 loop reads CASSSFGLVSTGELFF. The CDR3 nucleotides read TGTGCCAGCAGTTCCTTCGGACTAGTTAGCACCGGGGAGCTGTTTTTT. The chain joins TRBV6-5 to TRBJ2-2; 7 nucleotides align to TRBD2. V gave up 4 bases and J gave up 4 bases; unmatched junction bases: 9. This CDR3 spans 16 amino acids. CDR1 is MNHEY and CDR2 is SVGAGI in the germline V gene.

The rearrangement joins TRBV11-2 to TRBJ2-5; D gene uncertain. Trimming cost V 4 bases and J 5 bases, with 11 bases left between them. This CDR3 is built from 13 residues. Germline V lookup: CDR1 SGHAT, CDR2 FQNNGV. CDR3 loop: CASSSHLRETQYF. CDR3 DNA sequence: TGTGCCAGCAGCTCACACTTACGGGAGACCCAGTACTTC.

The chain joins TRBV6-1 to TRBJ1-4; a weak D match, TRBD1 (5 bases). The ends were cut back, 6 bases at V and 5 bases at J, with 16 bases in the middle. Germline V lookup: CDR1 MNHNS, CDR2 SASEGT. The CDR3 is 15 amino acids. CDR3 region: CASRTGAWGNEKLFF. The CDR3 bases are TGTGCCAGCAGGACCGGGGCGTGGGGCAATGAAAAACTGTTTTTT.